One sample yielded the 20 T cell receptor beta chains listed below, sequenced in a study of kidney transplant recipient with SARS-CoV-2 infection. From the reads, TCRdb called clonotypes with MiXCR, one entry per CDR3 protein. The sample holds roughly 250,000 distinct CDR3 sequences, around 26% seen once. This specimen was a blood sample, taken at baseline and on roughly day 110 from a kidney transplant recipient. These TCRs come from a male patient between 25 and 39 years old who had COVID-19 and was a kidney transplant recipient. Some T cells may be provided by the graft donor.

At least ten counts were recorded for this clonotype. The chain recombines TRBV7-3 with TRBJ2-1; D is unresolved. This CDR3 spans 13 amino acids. The V end was cut by 5 bases, the J end by 4 bases, with 9 bases between. In germline, CDR1 is SGHTA, CDR2 FQGTGA. The CDR3 loop is CASSQAAYNEQFF. CDR3 DNA sequence: TGTGCCAGCAGCCAGGCCGCATACAATGAGCAGTTCTTC. The full variable domain, its missing parts supplied by reference TRBV7-3 and TRBJ2-1, is GAGVSQTPSNKVTEKGKYVELRCDPISGHTALYWYRQSLGQGPEFLIYFQGTGAADDSGLPNDRFFAVRPEGSVSTLKIQRTERGDSAVYLCASSQAAYNEQFFGPGTRLTVL.

With regard to this clonotype: A much more abundant neighbour one base away suggests this may be a read error. This rearrangement joins TRBV4-2 to TRBJ1-3, with D hard to call. This CDR3 spans 15 amino acids. Per the germline V gene, CDR1 is LGHNA and CDR2 is YNFKEQ. The chain's CDR3 is CASGQGTSSGNTIYF. The CDR3 nucleotides are TGTGCCAGCGGCCAAGGCACCTCCTCTGGAAACACCATATATTTT.

V usage is TRBV5-1 and J usage is TRBJ2-3; TRBD2 matches at 8 bases. CDR1 SGHRS and CDR2 YFSETQ come from the germline V gene. The ends lost 0 bases at V and 2 bases at J; junction bases unmatched: 5. There are 16 residues in the CDR3. CDR3 coding DNA: TGCGCCAGCAGCTTGGCTTTAGCGGGACCCACAGATACGCAGTATTTT. Amino acids: CASSLALAGPTDTQYF. Supplemented by reference TRBV5-1 and TRBJ2-3, the full variable domain reads KAGVTQTPRYLIKTRGQQVTLSCSPISGHRSVSWYQQTPGQGLQFLFEYFSETQRNKGNFPGRFSGRQFSNSRSEMNVSTLELGDSALYLCASSLALAGPTDTQYFGPGTRLTVL.

As to this clonotype: The germline gene is not matched at one end of the junction; a read error may be the cause. V is TRBV10-1 and J is TRBJ1-2; 7 bases match TRBD1. Germline loops: CDR1 WNHNN, CDR2 SYGVQD (reference sequence). The CDR3 sequence is 13 residues long. CDR3 residues: CDSSPGTDYGYTF. The DNA for the CDR3 is TGCGACAGCAGTCCTGGGACAGACTATGGCTACACCTTC.

Note on this clonotype: This sequence may be a read error, since a much larger clone differs from it by one base. The V and J genes are TRBV28 and TRBJ2-5; 10 bases are a match to TRBD1. The J call may not be correct, given that the DNA end is closer to TRBJ2-7. The CDR3 is made up of 18 amino acids. Germline CDR1 MDHEN, CDR2 SYDVKM. CDR3 in amino acids: CASSFTTGRQGALYEQYF. CDR3 nucleotide sequence: TGTGCCAGCAGTTTCACTACTGGTCGACAGGGGGCTCTCTACGAGCAGTACTTC.

This clonotype was recorded at least ten times. The rearrangement joins TRBV11-2 to TRBJ2-1; 7 bases line up with TRBD2. The germline gives CDR1 SGHAT, CDR2 FQNNGV. The ends lost 3 bases at V and 8 bases at J; junction bases unmatched: 19. CDR3 length: 18 amino acids. CDR3 nucleotide sequence: TGTGCCAGCAGCTTTGGGCGGGGGTTTCCGACTAGCCGCTATGAGCAGTTCTTC. As protein: CASSFGRGFPTSRYEQFF.

This clonotype was picked up a small number of times. V gene TRBV7-6 combines with J gene TRBJ1-2; D gene ambiguous. Between the trimmed V and J ends, which lost 5 bases and 4 bases, there was a span of 23 bases. The CDR3 sequence is 17 residues long. Germline CDR1 SGHVS, CDR2 FNYEAQ. The CDR3 reads CASSHQGESRKTYGYTF. The CDR3 DNA is TGTGCCAGCAGCCATCAAGGTGAATCTCGAAAGACCTATGGCTACACCTTC.

This clonotype was picked up many times. The chain combines TRBV6-5 with TRBJ2-2; D unresolved. Germline lookup yields CDR1 MNHEY and CDR2 SVGAGI. The CDR3 loop spans 13 amino acids. The germline V and J ends were trimmed by 5 bases and 5 bases, with 9 bases remaining between them. CDR3 sequence (DNA): TGTGCCAGCAGTGAATTAGGGACCGGGGAGCTGTTTTTT. Encoded protein: CASSELGTGELFF.

This clonotype was detected many times. V usage is TRBV30 and J usage is TRBJ2-1; D not certain. The germline V and J ends were trimmed by 3 bases and 10 bases, with 22 bases remaining between them. Germline lookup yields CDR1 GTSNPN and CDR2 SVGIG (reference sequence). CDR3 length: 15 amino acids. The CDR3 bases are TGTGCCTGGAGATTAGCCCAGAGCTTATCGCGGGAGCAGTTCTTC. This translates into CAWRLAQSLSREQFF.

This clonotype was detected ten times or more. The gene calls are TRBV5-1 and TRBJ1-2; 10 bases are a match to TRBD1. The germline CDR1 and CDR2 sequences are SGHRS and YFSETQ. J gave up 7 bases and V 0 bases, and 0 bases lay outside the gene matches. The CDR3 is made up of 13 amino acids. CDR3 residues: CASSLGDRGGYTF. CDR3 sequence (DNA): TGCGCCAGCAGCTTGGGGGACAGGGGTGGCTACACCTTC. The full variable domain, its missing parts supplied by reference TRBV5-1 and TRBJ1-2, is KAGVTQTPRYLIKTRGQQVTLSCSPISGHRSVSWYQQTPGQGLQFLFEYFSETQRNKGNFPGRFSGRQFSNSRSEMNVSTLELGDSALYLCASSLGDRGGYTFGSGTRLTVV.

Comments on this clonotype: Possible read error: a much larger clone is one base away. The CDR3 bases are TGTGGCATATTAGGGAGGATAACACAAAGTCGGGCCAACGTCCTGACTTTC. It yields the protein CGILGRITQSRANVLTF. The V and J genes are TRBV8-2 and TRBJ2-6; the table calls TRBD2, which could not be checked here. TRBV8-2 is assigned pseudogene status. The CDR3 is 17 residues long.

About this clonotype: A read error is possible here, since a much larger clone lies one base away. The genes are TRBV6-2 or TRBV6-3 and TRBJ2-5; perhaps D is TRBD1 or TRBD2 (5 bases each). TRBJ2-1 explains the end of the DNA better; the J call may be wrong. CDR3 length equals 14 residues. The germline V gene has CDR1 MNHEY and CDR2 SVGEGT. CDR3 nucleotides: TGTGCCGGCATCGGGGCTAATCAACGGAATGAGCAGTTCTTC. It is translated as CAGIGANQRNEQFF.

This clonotype was observed many times. The chain carries TRBV7-2 and TRBJ1-2; TRBD1 matches 11 bases. This CDR3 has 15 amino acids. The germline V gene encodes CDR1 SGHTA and CDR2 FQGNSA. V lost 4 bases and J lost 8; bases outside the gene matches: 9. The CDR3 nucleotides are TGTGCCAGCAGCTACACCGGGACAGGGGGTTCGGGCTACACCTTC. Amino acids: CASSYTGTGGSGYTF.

To note about this clonotype: This may stem from a read error, because a much larger clone lies one nucleotide away. CDR3: CASSIKFPISGLTGELFF. Written as DNA, the CDR3 is TGTGCCAGCAGCATTAAATTTCCCATTTCAGGCTTGACCGGGGAGCTGTTTTTT. The V and J genes are TRBV3-1 and TRBJ2-2, with D unclear. The germline V gene has CDR1 LGHDT and CDR2 YNNKEL (reference sequence). Trimming stripped 5 bases from V and 5 bases from J, with 24 bases between. The CDR3 contains 18 residues.

This clonotype was picked up many times. CDR3 bases: TGTGCCAGCAGTCTCATCCCCTTGACACAAAGTCGGGCCAACGTCCTGACTTTC. This translates into CASSLIPLTQSRANVLTF. The chain is built from TRBV28 and TRBJ2-6; D gene ambiguous. This CDR3 contains 18 residues. Germline V gene sequence: CDR1 MDHEN, CDR2 SYDVKM. The V gene lost 5 bases and the J gene lost 5 bases, with 22 bases spanning the gap. Using reference TRBV28 and TRBJ2-6 for the parts outside the CDR3, the full variable domain is DVKVTQSSRYLVKRTGEKVFLECVQDMDHENMFWYRQDPGLGLRLIYFSYDVKMKEKGDIPEGYSVSREKKERFSLILESASTNQTSMYLCASSLIPLTQSRANVLTFGAGSRLTVL.

The table lists this clonotype with many counts. V is TRBV29-1 and J is TRBJ1-1; D might be TRBD1 (6 bases). The CDR3 extends over 14 amino acids. Trimming left V 4 bases short and J 1 base short, with 13 bases between. Germline CDR1 reads SQVTM; CDR2 reads ANQGSEA. In nucleotides, the CDR3 is TGCAGCGTTGGACAGGTATTAAGGAACACTGAAGCTTTCTTT. Residues: CSVGQVLRNTEAFF. Using reference TRBV29-1 and TRBJ1-1 for the parts outside the CDR3, the full variable domain is SAVISQKPSRDICQRGTSLTIQCQVDSQVTMMFWYRQQPGQSLTLIATANQGSEATYESGFVIDKFPISRPNLTFSTLTVSNMSPEDSSIYLCSVGQVLRNTEAFFGQGTRLTVV.

This clonotype was observed many times. The chain couples TRBV10-3 to TRBJ2-1; D uncertain. The CDR3 extends over 11 amino acids. CDR1 ENHRY and CDR2 SYGVKD come from the germline V gene. Trimming stripped 9 bases from V and 3 bases from J, with 6 bases between. The CDR3 reads CAIWGYNEQFF. The DNA for the CDR3 is TGTGCCATTTGGGGCTACAATGAGCAGTTCTTC.

On this clonotype: Possible read error: a much larger clone is one base away. The CDR3 end shows no conserved phenylalanine or tryptophan, and so a read error is likely. The rearrangement uses TRBV20-1 and TRBJ2-7; TRBD1 matches 7 bases. The CDR3 totals 11 residues. Germline V gene sequence: CDR1 DFQATT, CDR2 SNEGSKA (reference sequence). This CDR3 is CRAHTGVEQYL. The CDR3 DNA reads TGCAGAGCACATACAGGGGTCGAGCAGTACCTC.

Only one count was recorded for this clonotype. A read error may produce the germline difference seen at one junction end. The chain employs TRBV16 and TRBJ1-2; no clear D gene. Germline V lookup: CDR1 KGHSY, CDR2 FQNENV. This CDR3 contains 17 residues. The CDR3 region is CANSTRLVVRKTYGYTF. DNA for the CDR3: TGTGCCAACAGCACTCGACTGGTCGTTAGAAAGACCTATGGCTATACCTTC.

Comment on this clonotype: A much larger clone lies a single base off, so this may be a read error. No conserved phenylalanine or tryptophan is present at the end of the CDR3, so a read error is the likely explanation. This chain links TRBV5-5 with TRBJ1-2, with D unclear. Germline lookup yields CDR1 SGHKS and CDR2 YYEKEE (reference sequence). The CDR3 sequence is 16 residues long. Trimming pared 7 bases from V and 4 bases from J, leaving 23 bases between. Here the CDR3 reads CASHYLVSRKTYGYTL. The CDR3 DNA sequence: TGTGCCAGCCACTATCTTGTCTCGCGAAAGACCTATGGCTACACCCTC.